This T cell receptor (beta chain) was captured in a study of post-analysis software for immune sequencing data. At the level of the study: The disease courses spanned relapsing-remitting, secondary progressive and progressive-relapsing forms of multiple sclerosis. Study results and caveats: By F measure, strong co-clustering occurred among samples prepared in the same batch. Among four to six TRBV segments more frequent in patients than controls were TRBV5-6, TRBV5-1 and TRBV20-1. Controls significantly exceeded multiple sclerosis patients in normalized Chao1 diversity.

This CDR3 spans 13 amino acids. CDR1 LGHDT and CDR2 YNNKEL come from the germline V gene (reference sequence). The V gene lost 0 bases and the J gene lost 2 bases, with 5 bases spanning the gap. This clonotype was counted ten times or more. Its antigen is currently unknown. Each TCR beta cDNA library carried unique molecular identifiers. TCRdb fed the PCR reads into MiXCR, producing one record per CDR3 protein. The sample has roughly 200,000 distinct CDR3 sequences, 29% seen once. The sequencing input was blood. V gene TRBV3-1 combines with J gene TRBJ2-7; D call uncertain. The origin of this receptor is a girl aged 2 to 17 with multiple sclerosis. The CDR3 sequence is CASSQDPTYEQYF. For the CDR3, the DNA is TGTGCCAGCAGCCAAGACCCCACCTACGAGCAGTACTTC.